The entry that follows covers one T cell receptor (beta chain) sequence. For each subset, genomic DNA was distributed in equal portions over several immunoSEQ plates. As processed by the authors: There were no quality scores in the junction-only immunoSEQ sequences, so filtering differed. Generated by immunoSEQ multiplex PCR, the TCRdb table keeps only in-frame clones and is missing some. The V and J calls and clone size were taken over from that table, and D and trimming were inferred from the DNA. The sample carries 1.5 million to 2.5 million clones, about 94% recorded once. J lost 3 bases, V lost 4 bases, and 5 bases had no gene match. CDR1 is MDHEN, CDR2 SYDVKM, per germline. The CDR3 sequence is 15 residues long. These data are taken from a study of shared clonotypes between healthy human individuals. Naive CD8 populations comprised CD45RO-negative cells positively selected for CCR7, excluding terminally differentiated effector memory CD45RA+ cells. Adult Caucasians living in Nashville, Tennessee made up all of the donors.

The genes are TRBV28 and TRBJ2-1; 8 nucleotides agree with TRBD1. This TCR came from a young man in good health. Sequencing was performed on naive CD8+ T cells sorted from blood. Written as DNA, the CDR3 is TGTGCCAGCAGTTCTGAACAGGGGGACTACAATGAGCAGTTCTTC. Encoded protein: CASSSEQGDYNEQFF.